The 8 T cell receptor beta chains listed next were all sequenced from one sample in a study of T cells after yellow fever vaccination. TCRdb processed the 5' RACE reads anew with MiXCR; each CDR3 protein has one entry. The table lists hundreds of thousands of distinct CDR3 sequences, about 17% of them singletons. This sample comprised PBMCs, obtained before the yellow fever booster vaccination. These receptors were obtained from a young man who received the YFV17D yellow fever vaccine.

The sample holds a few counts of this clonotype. The CDR3 DNA follows: TGTGCCAGCAGAGGACAGGACTCCTACGAGCAGTACGTC. Translating gives CASRGQDSYEQYV. The chain recombines TRBV6-2 or TRBV6-3 with TRBJ2-7; 7 nucleotides align to TRBD1. The germline gives CDR1 MNHEY, CDR2 SVGEGT. The CDR3 covers 13 residues. V was pared by 6 bases and J by 0 bases, with 2 bases of the junction left unmatched.

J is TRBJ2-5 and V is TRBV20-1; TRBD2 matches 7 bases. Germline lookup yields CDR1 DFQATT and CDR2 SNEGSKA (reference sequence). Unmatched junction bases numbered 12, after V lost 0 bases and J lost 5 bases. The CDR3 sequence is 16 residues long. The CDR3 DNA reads TGCAGTGCTAGAGATGATCGCGGGGGACGAAGGGAGACCCAGTACTTC. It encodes CSARDDRGGRRETQYF.

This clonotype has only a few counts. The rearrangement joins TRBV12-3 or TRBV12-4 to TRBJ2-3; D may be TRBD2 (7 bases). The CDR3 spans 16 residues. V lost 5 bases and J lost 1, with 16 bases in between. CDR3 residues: CASSPRPGGGTDTQYF. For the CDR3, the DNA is TGTGCCAGCAGTCCACGGCCGGGGGGCGGCACAGATACGCAGTATTTT.

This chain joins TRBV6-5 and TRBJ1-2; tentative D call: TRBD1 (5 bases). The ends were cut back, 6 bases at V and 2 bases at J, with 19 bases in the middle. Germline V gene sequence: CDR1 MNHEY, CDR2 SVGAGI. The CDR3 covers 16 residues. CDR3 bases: TGTGCCAGCAGGTCCGCGTGGGTAGGGGAAAACTATGGCTACACCTTC. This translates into CASRSAWVGENYGYTF.

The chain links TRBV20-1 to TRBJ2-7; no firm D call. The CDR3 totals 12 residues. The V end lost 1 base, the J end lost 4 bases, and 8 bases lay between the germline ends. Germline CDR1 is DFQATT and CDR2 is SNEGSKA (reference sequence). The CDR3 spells CSARGDLYEQYF. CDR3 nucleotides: TGCAGTGCTAGAGGGGATCTTTACGAGCAGTACTTC.

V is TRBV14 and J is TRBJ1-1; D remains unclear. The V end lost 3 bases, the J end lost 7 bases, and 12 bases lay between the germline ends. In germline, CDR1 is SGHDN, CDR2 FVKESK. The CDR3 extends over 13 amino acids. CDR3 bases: TGTGCCAGCAGCCATTCCAGAGAACATGAAGCTTTCTTT. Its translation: CASSHSREHEAFF.

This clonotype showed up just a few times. The CDR3 region is CASSHVGQGANNYGYTF. The CDR3 DNA follows: TGTGCCAGCAGCCACGTGGGACAGGGGGCGAATAACTATGGCTACACCTTC. The chain combines TRBV25-1 with TRBJ1-2; the match to TRBD1 covers 12 bases. The CDR3 contains 17 residues. Germline loops: CDR1 MGHDK, CDR2 SYGVNS. J was trimmed by 1 base and V by 6 bases; bases with no gene match: 9.

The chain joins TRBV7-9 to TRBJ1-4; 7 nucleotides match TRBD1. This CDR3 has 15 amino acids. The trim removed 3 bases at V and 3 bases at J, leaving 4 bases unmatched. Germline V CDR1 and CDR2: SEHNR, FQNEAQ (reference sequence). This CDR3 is CASSLRGPSNEKLFF. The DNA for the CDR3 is TGTGCCAGCAGCTTGAGGGGGCCATCTAATGAAAAACTGTTTTTT. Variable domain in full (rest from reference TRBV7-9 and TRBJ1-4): DTGVSQNPRHKITKRGQNVTFRCDPISEHNRLYWYRQTLGQGPEFLTYFQNEAQLEKSRLLSDRFSAERPKGSFSTLEIQRTEQGDSAMYLCASSLRGPSNEKLFFGSGTQLSVL.